The present entry profiles one TCR beta chain with its context. As yet, its antigen is unknown. The assay was immunoSEQ multiplex PCR, and TCRdb's table has in-frame clones only and misses some. The data hold over 85,000 clones, with roughly 87% observed a single time. This specimen belongs to a study of OX40 agonist ivuxolimab in advanced cancers. Study information: Partial responses were observed in three patients, of whom one had hepatocellular carcinoma and two had cutaneous melanoma. The study, taken as a whole, reports: Partial responders receiving 0.1-3.0 mg/kg showed among the lowest clonal expansion.

V trimming: 6 bases; J trimming: 7 bases; junction bases outside the gene matches: 11. Germline assignment: CDR1 SGHNT and CDR2 YENEEA. The length of the CDR3 is 15 residues. This chain connects TRBV11-3 to TRBJ2-1; 8 bases map to TRBD2. The receptor was derived from an adult with an advanced solid tumor such as melanoma, head and neck, liver or kidney cancer. The material sequenced was CD4+ or CD8+ T cells sorted from blood, taken in a trial of the OX40 agonist ivuxolimab. Written as DNA, the CDR3 is TGTGCCAGCAGTAGGGGACTAGAATTGAGGAATGAGCAGTTCTTC. Translating it yields CASSRGLELRNEQFF.